This T cell receptor (beta chain) was captured by sequencing in a study of response to subunit inactivated influenza vaccine (dated by TCRdb to 2016 to 2019). With respect to the entire study: To follow how T cells responded to a trivalent subunit inactivated influenza vaccine, the researchers relied on deep quantitative profiling of the T cell receptor repertoire. Beyond this particular receptor, the publication reports: It was suggested by the authors that each seasonal influenza vaccination may recruit only a limited number of new T cells.

Library construction relied on RT-PCR. For sequencing, an Illumina HiSeq 2500 was employed. TCRdb cleaned the public reads at Q25 with fastp, built clones with MiXCR and kept in-frame beta chains. Rows merge per CDR3 protein into single entries with the most common DNA and genes. The sample table contains hundreds of thousands of distinct CDR3 sequences; only one count was recorded for around 11% of them. 9.5% to 11% of the sample comes from the top ten. Via the germline V gene, CDR1 is SGHRS and CDR2 YFSETQ. There are 16 amino acids in the CDR3, from cysteine to phenylalanine inclusive. The sequence is cut down to CDR3 DNA, 48 bases in frame from base 1. The V end gives up 1 base and the J end 3 bases, leaving 3 bases in the junction not matched to a gene. The table lists this clonotype with a few counts. Its recognized antigen is unknown. Nothing much larger sits one base from this clone, and base qualities are not available.

The same data also went into a second study, on T cells expressing NK-cell markers. The second source states: The TCR beta cDNA libraries were made using 5'RACE template switching, a step that added both a universal primer site and unique molecular identifiers. Three sorted T-cell subsets (CD3+CD56+NKG2C+, CD3+CD56+NKG2C- and CD3+CD56-NKG2C+) from fewer than 10 donors had their TCR beta-chain repertoires profiled. Seven of the eight sequenced donors were HCMV-seropositive and one was HCMV-seronegative. In several experiments an anti-gammadeltaTCR antibody was added to restrict sorting to alphabetaTCR-expressing T cells. In six donors, the dominant CD3+CD56+NKG2C+ clonotypes were among the top 10 CD8+ clonotypes and accounted for about 1.0-7.5% of CD8+ T cells. Those dominant clonotypes were again the most abundant among CD3+CD56-NKG2C+ cells in four donors, at about 25-65%. Whether the expanded NKG2C-expressing T cell clones were specific for HCMV antigens remained unclear. The study sequenced eight donors, all healthy volunteers chosen at random: three men and five women. A commercial ELISA kit detecting HCMV-specific IgG in serum was used to determine HCMV serostatus. Ficoll density gradient centrifugation was used to isolate peripheral blood mononuclear cells from blood. Bulk peripheral blood T-cell repertoires were additionally sequenced from unsorted PBMC for several donors. cDNA synthesis was primed from the TCR beta constant segment, followed by two successive PCR amplification steps. Sequencing of the libraries produced 2 x 150 bp reads on Illumina HiSeq 2000/2500, MiSeq or NextSeq. Reads were demultiplexed and grouped by UMI with MIGEC, and clonotypes were assembled and quantified with MiTCR. To exclude erroneous sequences, only TCR cDNA sequences supported by at least two reads were retained. The tcR package was used for downstream repertoire analysis, and clonotypes were matched across fractions by CDR3 nucleotide sequence plus V segment. VDJmatch was used to annotate antigen specificity against VDJdb, with one amino acid substitution allowed in CDR3.

The receptor chain draws on TRBV5-1 and TRBJ2-2; the junction holds 10 bases that match TRBD1. Sequenced here: PBMCs from blood, sampled on the day of vaccination. The receptor was derived from a middle-aged man who received an inactivated influenza vaccine. Donor details come from another sample of the same person, matched by shared clones. The DNA sequence reads TGCGCCAGCAGCTTGCTTGGGACAGGGGACACCGGGGAGCTGTTTTTT. Its protein product is CASSLLGTGDTGELFF.